This entry lists 27 T cell receptor beta chains sequenced from one sample in a study of brain T cells in children with intractable seizures. Profiled with immunoSEQ multiplex PCR; TCRdb holds only in-frame clones, not every one. The sample shows roughly 80,000 clones, under 95% of them seen only once. The sample in question was peripheral blood, obtained at surgery. These receptors were collected from a boy in the first two years of life with tuberous sclerosis and intractable seizures.

In its sample, this clone was seen once. The chain uses TRBV9 and TRBJ2-1; D call uncertain. CDR3 length: 13 amino acids. Trimming shortened V by 7 bases and J by 0 bases, and 8 bases separated the two germline ends. Germline CDR1 and CDR2: SGDLS and YYNGEE. CDR3 coding DNA: TGTGCCAGCGGGATGGGCTCCTACAATGAGCAGTTCTTC. Protein sequence: CASGMGSYNEQFF.

This clone was picked up one time. This CDR3 is CASSWGQGIEQFF. CDR3 sequence (DNA): TGTGCCAGCAGCTGGGGACAGGGGATTGAGCAGTTCTTC. The V gene is TRBV6-5, the J gene TRBJ2-1, with TRBD1 matching 10 bases. The ends lost 6 bases at V and 9 bases at J; junction bases unmatched: 5. Germline V gene data show CDR1 as MNHEY and CDR2 as SVGAGI. CDR3 size: 13 residues.

The gene calls are TRBV6-5 and TRBJ2-2, with D uncertain. The CDR3 extends over 14 amino acids. Germline V gene lookup returns CDR1 MNHEY and CDR2 SVGAGI. The V gene lost 6 bases and the J gene lost 3 bases, with 11 bases spanning the gap. The CDR3 loop is CASRMQPHTGELFF. CDR3 nucleotide sequence: TGTGCCAGCAGGATGCAACCGCACACCGGGGAGCTGTTTTTT.

The chain recombines TRBV6-6 with TRBJ2-7, with a possible D match to TRBD2 (6 bases). V shed 6 bases and J shed 9 bases, with 12 bases lying between them. Germline V lookup: CDR1 MNHNY, CDR2 SVGAGI (reference sequence). The CDR3 has 11 amino acids. CDR3 DNA: TGTGCCAGCAGCCCCGGGAGCGGGCAGTACTTC. Protein product: CASSPGSGQYF.

The V and J genes are TRBV3-1 (or the pseudogene TRBV3-2) and TRBJ1-6; no firm D call. The CDR3 sequence is 16 residues long. V was clipped by 2 bases and J by 2 bases, with 10 bases between them. The germline V gene encodes CDR1 LGHDT and CDR2 YNNKEL (reference sequence). CDR3 sequence (DNA): TGTGCCAGCAGCCAATTACCACCCGCCTATAATTCACCCCTCCACTTT. This gives the protein CASSQLPPAYNSPLHF.

The V and J genes are TRBV2 and TRBJ2-7; D perhaps matches TRBD2 (5 bases). This CDR3 has 11 residues. V lost 10 bases and J lost 7, with 14 bases in between. The V gene's germline CDR1 is SNHLY and CDR2 FYNNEI. The CDR3, as DNA: TGTGCCACCGAAGAGGGAGTGGAGCAGTACTTC. Its translation: CATEEGVEQYF.

The CDR3 nucleotides read TGTGCCAGCAGCCAACTGGAAGGGACAGGGTTGAACACTGAAGCTTTCTTT. Protein sequence: CASSQLEGTGLNTEAFF. This chain connects TRBV4-2 to TRBJ1-1; 9 nucleotides align to TRBD1. With 2 bases clipped from V and 0 bases from J, the junction kept 7 bases outside the gene matches. The germline gives CDR1 LGHNA, CDR2 YNFKEQ. The CDR3 is made up of 17 amino acids.

The gene calls are TRBV15 and TRBJ1-1, with D tentatively TRBD1 (5 bases). Germline assignment: CDR1 LNHNV and CDR2 YYDKDF (reference sequence). Trimming stripped 0 bases from V and 7 bases from J, with 9 bases between. The CDR3 runs 13 residues. CDR3 sequence reads: CATSRDAGVEAFF. The CDR3 DNA reads TGTGCCACCAGCAGAGACGCGGGGGTTGAAGCTTTCTTT.

The chain couples TRBV9 to TRBJ1-3, with TRBD1 identical over 8 bases. Trimming removed 3 bases from V and 0 bases from J; junction bases left unmatched: 8. The germline V gene has CDR1 SGDLS and CDR2 YYNGEE. This CDR3 comprises 17 residues. The CDR3 here is CASSGRTGPLSGNTIYF. The CDR3 bases are TGTGCCAGCAGCGGAAGGACAGGGCCTCTCTCTGGAAACACCATATATTTT. The variable domain in full, completed from reference TRBV9 and TRBJ1-3, reads DSGVTQTPKHLITATGQRVTLRCSPRSGDLSVYWYQQSLDQGLQFLIQYYNGEERAKGNILERFSAQQFPDLHSELNLSSLELGDSALYFCASSGRTGPLSGNTIYFGEGSWLTVV.

This clone came up once. The identical CDR3 is also encoded by other nucleotide sequences in the sample. The rearrangement joins TRBV5-4 to TRBJ1-2, with D maybe TRBD1 (5 bases). Germline V gene sequence: CDR1 SGHNT, CDR2 YYREEE (reference sequence). Trimming removed 2 bases at V and 1 base at J, with 6 bases between. CDR3 length: 13 amino acids. The CDR3 loop reads CASSLDSNYGYTF. The CDR3, as DNA: TGTGCCAGCAGCTTAGACAGTAACTATGGCTACACCTTC.

V usage is TRBV14 and J usage is TRBJ1-6, with 7 bases that match TRBD1. This CDR3 region has 15 residues. The V segment lost 4 bases and the J segment 4 bases; nucleotides outside the gene matches: 4. CDR1 is SGHDN, CDR2 FVKESK, per germline. CDR3 protein: CASSRQGFYNSPLHF. In DNA, the CDR3 is TGTGCCAGCAGCCGACAGGGATTTTATAATTCACCCCTCCACTTT. Filled out from reference TRBV14 and TRBJ1-6, the complete variable domain reads EAGVTQFPSHSVIEKGQTVTLRCDPISGHDNLYWYRRVMGKEIKFLLHFVKESKQDESGMPNNRFLAERTGGTYSTLKVQPAELEDSGVYFCASSRQGFYNSPLHFGNGTRLTVT.

This chain links TRBV10-3 with TRBJ2-5, with unresolved D. The germline V gene encodes CDR1 ENHRY and CDR2 SYGVKD. This CDR3 spans 12 amino acids. V gave up 6 bases and J gave up 5 bases, with 10 bases separating them. DNA of the CDR3: TGTGCCATCAGCCCGTCCGGCGAGACCCAGTACTTC. Encoded protein: CAISPSGETQYF.

The genes are TRBV2 and TRBJ2-7; TRBD1 matches at 8 bases. The germline V gene has CDR1 SNHLY and CDR2 FYNNEI. V shed 10 bases and J 4 bases; nucleotides not matched to a gene: 18. The CDR3 loop spans 16 amino acids. The CDR3 loop reads CANALPSGTGTYEQYF. The CDR3 nucleotides are TGTGCCAACGCACTTCCATCCGGGACAGGAACTTACGAGCAGTACTTC.

The chain combines TRBV25-1 with TRBJ2-3; D call uncertain. CDR3 length: 14 amino acids. V lost 1 base, J lost 8 bases, and 13 bases lay in between. CDR1 and CDR2 from the germline V gene are MGHDK and SYGVNS. Here the CDR3 DNA reads TGTGCCAGCAGTGAATCAGCTGGCATCGGTACGCAGTATTTT. This sequence encodes CASSESAGIGTQYF.

In its sample, this clone was seen once. J is TRBJ2-5 and V is TRBV10-3; TRBD2 is a possible D gene (5 bases). CDR3 size: 11 residues. Germline-derived CDR1 and CDR2 are ENHRY and SYGVKD. The V and J ends lost 5 bases and 6 bases respectively, with 7 bases between them. In DNA, the CDR3 is TGTGCCATCAGTCCCGGGAAGACCCAGTACTTC. It specifies CAISPGKTQYF.

The chain is built from TRBV24-1 and TRBJ1-2, with 12 bases identical to TRBD1. The CDR3 covers 16 residues. CDR1 and CDR2 from the germline V gene are KGHDR and SFDVKD. The V gene end was trimmed by 2 bases and the J gene end by 6 bases; junction bases not matched to a gene: 6. CDR3 amino acids: CATSDSGQGAMDGYTF. In DNA form, the CDR3 reads TGTGCCACCAGTGATTCGGGACAGGGGGCAATGGATGGCTACACCTTC.

This clone is a singleton in its sample. The chain combines TRBV7-2 with TRBJ2-3, with 8 bases aligning to TRBD2. With 7 bases clipped from V and 0 bases from J, the junction kept 12 bases outside the gene matches. Germline loops: CDR1 SGHTA, CDR2 FQGNSA. This CDR3 region has 17 residues. The CDR3 DNA reads as TGTGCCAGCACCGAAGACGGGGGGGTCCCTAGCACAGATACGCAGTATTTT. Its translation: CASTEDGGVPSTDTQYF.

DNA for the CDR3: TGTGCCAGCGTCGATGTCTTAGACAGAATCTATGGCTACACCTTC. This codes for CASVDVLDRIYGYTF. The genes are TRBV28 and TRBJ1-2; TRBD1 is a possible D gene (5 bases). Trimming pared 8 bases from V and 4 bases from J, leaving 20 bases between. Germline CDR1 is MDHEN and CDR2 is SYDVKM. The CDR3 length is 15 residues.

The rearrangement links TRBV10-3 to TRBJ1-1; no firm D call. The germline gives CDR1 ENHRY, CDR2 SYGVKD. This CDR3 has 14 residues. The ends were cut back, 4 bases at V and 0 bases at J, with 9 bases in the middle. The CDR3 DNA is TGTGCCATCAGTGCAGCGGATATGAACACTGAAGCTTTCTTT. Amino acid sequence: CAISAADMNTEAFF.

The chain has TRBV2 and TRBJ2-5; D is tentatively TRBD1 or TRBD2 (5 bases each). V lost 5 bases, J lost 5 bases, and 18 bases lay in between. The CDR3 loop spans 15 amino acids. Germline V gene data show CDR1 as SNHLY and CDR2 as FYNNEI. In DNA form, the CDR3 reads TGTGCCAGCAGTCGAGTGGGGGTGCGAGAGGAGACCCAGTACTTC. Protein: CASSRVGVREETQYF.

The chain carries TRBV9 and TRBJ1-2, with D perhaps TRBD1 (6 bases). The CDR3 runs to 14 residues. Germline V gives CDR1 SGDLS, CDR2 YYNGEE. Trimming pared 3 bases from V and 3 bases from J, leaving 12 bases between. The CDR3, as DNA: TGTGCCAGCAGCGGGACTCAGGGGTACTATGGCTACACCTTC. This sequence encodes CASSGTQGYYGYTF.

The chain joins TRBV28 to TRBJ1-1, with D uncertain. The ends were cut back, 3 bases at V and 7 bases at J, with 9 bases in the middle. CDR1 and CDR2 from the germline V gene are MDHEN and SYDVKM. The CDR3 runs to 12 residues. The CDR3 loop is CASSLAKYEAFF. CDR3 nucleotide sequence: TGTGCCAGCAGTTTGGCTAAGTATGAAGCTTTCTTT.

The chain joins TRBV30 to TRBJ1-1, with 9 bases identical to TRBD1. V lost 5 bases to trimming and J lost 3 bases; unmatched junction nucleotides: 1. Germline V gene sequence: CDR1 GTSNPN, CDR2 SVGIG (reference sequence). The CDR3 runs 12 residues. The CDR3 sequence: CAWYRGHTEAFF. Written as DNA, the CDR3 is TGTGCCTGGTACAGGGGGCACACTGAAGCTTTCTTT.

The V gene is TRBV9, the J gene TRBJ1-3; a weak D match, TRBD1 (5 bases). Germline CDR1 is SGDLS and CDR2 is YYNGEE. This CDR3 is built from 15 residues. V was trimmed by 3 bases and J by 2 bases, leaving 12 bases between them. The CDR3: CASSAIGGTGNTIYF. For the CDR3, the DNA is TGTGCCAGCAGCGCCATCGGGGGTACTGGAAACACCATATATTTT.

The chain uses TRBV19 and TRBJ1-1; D is unclear. The CDR3 sequence is 16 residues long. The V gene's germline CDR1 is LNHDA and CDR2 SQIVND (reference sequence). V was cut by 3 bases and J by 1 base, with 15 bases left in between. The CDR3 reads CASSIWFRAENTEAFF. As DNA, the CDR3 is TGTGCCAGTAGTATCTGGTTTAGGGCGGAGAACACTGAAGCTTTCTTT.

V gene TRBV13 combines with J gene TRBJ1-1, with D perhaps TRBD1 (6 bases). CDR3 size: 12 residues. Germline V CDR1 and CDR2: PRHDT, FYEKMQ (reference sequence). The V end lost 5 bases, the J end lost 10 bases, and 14 bases lay between the germline ends. CDR3 in amino acids: CASSPNRDTAFF. CDR3 bases: TGTGCCAGCAGCCCCAACCGGGACACAGCTTTCTTT.

The genes are TRBV9 and TRBJ2-1; D might be TRBD2 (5 bases). CDR1 is SGDLS and CDR2 is YYNGEE in the germline V gene. This CDR3 is built from 19 residues. V was trimmed by 3 bases and J by 0 bases, leaving 22 bases between them. CDR3 coding DNA: TGTGCCAGCAGCGCCTCCCACGGCGGAGCCCTAGCCTCCTACAATGAGCAGTTCTTC. Amino acid sequence: CASSASHGGALASYNEQFF.